Shown below are 14 T cell receptor beta chains from a single sample sequenced in a study of CD8+ T cells in alopecia areata. Regarding treatment: oral pan-JAK inhibitor, 5-10 mg twice daily. cDNA reverse transcribed from extracted RNA served as the sequencing template. Generated by immunoSEQ multiplex PCR, the TCRdb table keeps only in-frame clones and is missing some. This table holds around 200,000 clones, approximately 56% found once. The input for sequencing was CD4+ T cells sorted from blood, taken at week 4, from a patient treated with tofacitinib. These receptors all stem from a human donor with alopecia areata.

The rearrangement uses TRBV11-2 and TRBJ1-2, with a weak D call TRBD1 (5 bases). V was clipped by 5 bases and J by 4 bases, with 17 bases between them. CDR1 is SGHAT and CDR2 is FQNNGV in the germline V gene. CDR3 length equals 15 residues. This chain's CDR3 is CASSRRRTPVYGYTF. For the CDR3, the DNA is TGTGCCAGCAGCCGGCGGAGGACACCAGTCTATGGCTACACCTTC.

The chain recombines TRBV7-2 with TRBJ2-3; D unclear. The CDR3 is made up of 13 amino acids. Trimming cost V 0 bases and J 6 bases, with 7 bases left between them. Per the germline V gene, CDR1 is SGHTA and CDR2 is FQGNSA. As DNA, the CDR3 is TGTGCCAGCAGCTTAGCGGGAAGGGATACGCAGTATTTT. It specifies CASSLAGRDTQYF. Combining the CDR3 with reference TRBV7-2 and TRBJ2-3 gives the whole variable domain GAGVSQSPSNKVTEKGKDVELRCDPISGHTALYWYRQSLGQGLEFLIYFQGNSAPDKSGLPSDRFSAERTGGSVSTLTIQRTQQEDSAVYLCASSLAGRDTQYFGPGTRLTVL.

The chain joins TRBV4-2 to TRBJ2-7; 9 bases are a match to TRBD1. Unmatched junction bases numbered 3, after V lost 4 bases and J lost 2 bases. Germline V gene lookup returns CDR1 LGHNA and CDR2 YNFKEQ. CDR3 length equals 14 residues. The CDR3 is CASSPDRGAYEQYF. The CDR3, as DNA: TGTGCCAGCAGCCCCGACAGGGGGGCCTACGAGCAGTACTTC.

The gene calls are TRBV14 and TRBJ1-1; no reliable D call. Trimming took 4 bases from V and 1 from J, leaving 7 bases between them. The CDR3 has 13 residues. CDR1 is SGHDN, CDR2 FVKESK, per germline. The CDR3 loop reads CASSLLRNTEAFF. The CDR3 DNA reads as TGTGCCAGCAGCCTCTTAAGGAACACTGAAGCTTTCTTT. Full variable domain (outside the CDR3, taken from reference TRBV14 and TRBJ1-1): EAGVTQFPSHSVIEKGQTVTLRCDPISGHDNLYWYRRVMGKEIKFLLHFVKESKQDESGMPNNRFLAERTGGTYSTLKVQPAELEDSGVYFCASSLLRNTEAFFGQGTRLTVV.

The chain carries TRBV27 and TRBJ1-5; 8 nucleotides match TRBD1. Looked up from germline, CDR1 is MNHEY and CDR2 is SMNVEV (reference sequence). The CDR3 extends over 14 amino acids. Losses at the gene ends were 6 bases for V and 7 bases for J; bases not matched to a gene: 8. CDR3 in amino acids: CASRSGGAGQPQHF. CDR3 DNA sequence: TGTGCCAGCAGGTCAGGGGGCGCTGGGCAGCCCCAGCATTTT.

The chain combines TRBV9 with TRBJ2-5; 7 bases agree with TRBD2. J was trimmed by 3 bases and V by 2 bases; bases with no gene match: 4. The V gene's germline CDR1 is SGDLS and CDR2 YYNGEE. The CDR3 contains 14 residues. In DNA form, the CDR3 reads TGTGCCAGCAGCGTTTCCGGGACTAAAGAGACCCAGTACTTC. It encodes CASSVSGTKETQYF.

This clone was seen a handful of times. CDR3 residues: CASSAGGLAGGGRPGELFF. In DNA form, the CDR3 reads TGTGCCAGCAGCGCAGGGGGACTAGCGGGAGGAGGGAGGCCCGGGGAGCTGTTTTTT. The chain carries TRBV9 and TRBJ2-2; 15 bases fit TRBD2. The V segment lost 3 bases and the J segment 6 bases; nucleotides outside the gene matches: 12. There are 19 residues in the CDR3. Germline CDR1 is SGDLS and CDR2 is YYNGEE.

The genes are TRBV10-3 and TRBJ2-7, with TRBD2 identical over 8 bases. The trim removed 10 bases at V and 6 bases at J, leaving 20 bases unmatched. Looked up from germline, CDR1 is ENHRY and CDR2 is SYGVKD. The CDR3 runs 16 residues. For the CDR3, the DNA is TGTGCCACCGGGGGGGGAGGTCTAACTCCGCAGGGCGAGCAGTACTTC. Residues: CATGGGGLTPQGEQYF.

This chain links TRBV2 with TRBJ2-7, with 10 bases fitting TRBD2. With V trimmed by 10 bases and J by 11 bases, 11 bases remained unmatched. The CDR3 runs to 12 residues. The germline CDR1 and CDR2 sequences are SNHLY and FYNNEI. This CDR3 is CATRATSGLEYF. CDR3 coding DNA: TGTGCCACCAGGGCGACTAGCGGGTTAGAGTACTTC.

The chain joins TRBV25-1 to TRBJ2-7; 7 bases map to TRBD1. The CDR3 is 12 residues long. With 5 bases clipped from V and 6 bases from J, the junction kept 4 bases outside the gene matches. CDR1 is MGHDK, CDR2 SYGVNS, per germline. The chain's CDR3 is CASSTAGGEQYF. The CDR3, as DNA: TGTGCCAGCAGTACCGCAGGGGGCGAGCAGTACTTC.

V usage is TRBV30 and J usage is TRBJ2-7; tentatively, D is TRBD2 (5 bases). Trimming cost V 0 bases and J 7 bases, with 7 bases left between them. The CDR3 sequence is 11 residues long. CDR1 is GTSNPN, CDR2 SVGIG, per germline (reference sequence). CDR3 sequence reads: CAWSVRGEQYF. CDR3 sequence (DNA): TGTGCCTGGAGTGTACGGGGAGAGCAGTACTTC.

This clone was seen a few times. The rearrangement links TRBV5-1 to TRBJ2-2; 11 bases map to TRBD1. The V gene end was trimmed by 6 bases and the J gene end by 5 bases; junction bases not matched to a gene: 6. Germline V gene sequence: CDR1 SGHRS, CDR2 YFSETQ. The length of the CDR3 is 15 residues. CDR3 in amino acids: CASIPGTGGTGELFF. Here the CDR3 DNA reads TGCGCCAGCATCCCCGGGACAGGGGGGACCGGGGAGCTGTTTTTT.

The chain uses TRBV30 and TRBJ1-5, with D uncertain. The germline V and J ends were trimmed by 5 bases and 0 bases, with 8 bases remaining between them. The CDR3 is 13 amino acids. CDR1 and CDR2 from the germline V gene are GTSNPN and SVGIG (reference sequence). The CDR3: CAWRGNSNQPQHF. The CDR3 region has the DNA TGTGCCTGGCGCGGGAATAGCAATCAGCCCCAGCATTTT.

The chain is built from TRBV30 and TRBJ1-1, with 8 bases aligning to TRBD1. V was clipped by 4 bases and J by 11 bases; unmatched bases: 12. The germline CDR1 and CDR2 sequences are GTSNPN and SVGIG (reference sequence). This CDR3 spans 13 amino acids. For the CDR3, the DNA is TGTGCCTGGATGGGGCAGGGGGCTTGGGAGGCTTTCTTT. Its protein product is CAWMGQGAWEAFF.